Below, 7 T cell receptor beta chains from the same sample are listed, as sequenced in a study of blood T cells in healthy people across ages. Combining a sample-barcoded 5' primer with a J-beta primer mix, a second PCR ran for roughly 7 to 12 cycles. TCRdb used MiXCR to reprocess the 5' RACE reads, holding one entry per CDR3 protein. In the table there are fewer than 2 million distinct CDR3 sequences, approximately 39% of which are singletons. The sample was blood. The receptors here all came from a human donor in good health.

V and J are TRBV6-5 and TRBJ2-5; the match to TRBD2 covers 8 bases. V shed 7 bases, J shed 5 bases, and the junction held 21 bases outside the gene matches. Germline CDR1 and CDR2: MNHEY and SVGAGI. This CDR3 spans 18 amino acids. The CDR3 reads CASTSEIQAGAFWETQYF. CDR3 sequence (DNA): TGTGCCAGCACTTCCGAGATACAAGCGGGGGCGTTTTGGGAGACCCAGTACTTC.

V usage is TRBV10-3 and J usage is TRBJ2-1; D is tentatively TRBD1 or TRBD2 (6 bases each). This CDR3 is 12 amino acids long. V lost 10 bases and J lost 8, with 15 bases in between. Per the germline V gene, CDR1 is ENHRY and CDR2 is SYGVKD. For the CDR3, the DNA is TGTGCCACCTCCCCGGGGGCCGATGAGCAGTTCTTC. This sequence encodes CATSPGADEQFF.

The chain uses TRBV4-2 and TRBJ2-1, with a tentative D call TRBD2 (5 bases). Germline CDR1 is LGHNA and CDR2 is YNFKEQ. The CDR3 loop spans 16 amino acids. V was clipped by 0 bases and J by 7 bases, with 16 bases between them. CDR3 coding DNA: TGTGCCAGCAGCCAAGAGTTTGGGAGCTTCGGGAATGAGCAGTTCTTC. Protein: CASSQEFGSFGNEQFF.

This clonotype appeared a few times. V and J are TRBV5-1 and TRBJ2-5; no clear D gene. This CDR3 has 15 amino acids. Trimming pared 1 base from V and 5 bases from J, leaving 15 bases between. Germline V CDR1 and CDR2: SGHRS, YFSETQ. The DNA for the CDR3 is TGCGCCAGCAGCTTGACCGGACCCCTAGACGAGACCCAGTACTTC. This sequence encodes CASSLTGPLDETQYF.

V and J are TRBV7-2 and TRBJ2-5; D might be TRBD1 (5 bases). This CDR3 is built from 17 residues. Trimming removed 1 base from V and 3 bases from J, with 18 bases in between. Looked up from germline, CDR1 is SGHTA and CDR2 is FQGNSA. In DNA, the CDR3 is TGTGCCAGCAGCTTAGTCGTAGACAGATACACGAAAGAGACCCAGTACTTC. This translates into CASSLVVDRYTKETQYF.

The gene calls are TRBV3-1 and TRBJ2-2, with D possibly being TRBD2 (6 bases). Germline V gene lookup returns CDR1 LGHDT and CDR2 YNNKEL (reference sequence). The CDR3 has 17 residues. V was trimmed by 1 base and J by 6 bases, leaving 18 bases between them. CDR3 protein: CASSQVIGSGWSGELFF. The DNA for the CDR3 is TGTGCCAGCAGCCAAGTCATAGGTAGCGGTTGGTCCGGGGAGCTGTTTTTT.

This clonotype appeared once. The chain couples TRBV12-5 to TRBJ1-2; perhaps TRBD1 as D (6 bases). Germline-derived CDR1 and CDR2 are LGHNT and FRNRAP. With 3 bases removed from V and 4 bases from J, the gap between germline ends came to 15 bases. The CDR3 loop spans 15 amino acids. CDR3: CASGLEGQWGYGYTF. DNA of the CDR3: TGTGCTAGTGGTTTAGAGGGACAATGGGGCTATGGCTACACCTTC.